These T cell receptor beta chains were read from a single sample in a study of blood T cell repertoires in COVID-19. Repertoires were generated with immunoSEQ multiplex PCR, while TCRdb's copy carries only in-frame clones and drops some. The sample records 200,000 or so clones, approximately 81% being singletons. The specimen sequenced was peripheral blood. The receptor source for this set is an elderly woman with COVID-19, enrolled during active disease. The CDR3 runs from the conserved cysteine through the conserved F or W. Each record gives: J gene, V gene, CDR3 length, CDR3 protein.

TRBJ1-5	TRBV28	16	CASSSYPDRGNQPQHF
TRBJ1-5	TRBV12-3/TRBV12-4	13	CASSLGQIQPQHF
TRBJ2-1	TRBV7-6	15	CASSTADRDFNEQFF
TRBJ2-3	TRBV6-5	16	CASSYYRSERTDTQYF
TRBJ1-1	TRBV5-1	14	CASSWGPEGTEAFF
TRBJ2-2	TRBV7-9	15	CASSPGGSYPGELFF
TRBJ2-3	TRBV19	16	CASSTRTGGSTDTQYF
TRBJ2-3	TRBV11-2	16	CASSLPGAGGPDTQYF
TRBJ1-4	TRBV2	13	CASSGQKTEKLFF
TRBJ1-4	TRBV2	16	CASRQWALATNEKLFF
TRBJ1-1	TRBV28	14	CASRPTGKLTEAFF
TRBJ1-1	TRBV6-6	16	CASSSRPTGANTEAFF
TRBJ2-1	TRBV28	13	CASSLLKRNEQFF
TRBJ1-2	TRBV10-3	15	CAISVGTGATYGYTF
TRBJ1-1	TRBV28	15	CASSFMTGGITEAFF
TRBJ2-2	TRBV7-2	14	CASSSYRATGELFF
TRBJ1-5	TRBV3-1/TRBV3-2	15	CASSQGPEGGQPQHF
TRBJ1-2	TRBV28	13	CASSRAGGVGYTF
TRBJ2-1	TRBV18	14	CASSPRSGDNEQFF
TRBJ1-1	TRBV18	16	CASSPSLRSGNTEAFF
TRBJ1-1	TRBV6-6	13	CASSYAENTEAFF
TRBJ1-4	TRBV5-1	15	CASSLAAAGQEKLFF
TRBJ1-2	TRBV7-2	13	CASSVQGAYGYTF
TRBJ1-1	TRBV5-1	13	CASRYTGDTEAFF
TRBJ1-2	TRBV7-9	14	CASSPRTGIYGYTF
TRBJ1-2	TRBV19	14	CASRAGTLLYGYTF
TRBJ1-5	TRBV5-4	13	CASSLDSTGPQHF
TRBJ1-4	TRBV6-5	14	CASSSTGLHEKLFF
TRBJ1-1	TRBV10-1	14	CASSELQGATEAFF
TRBJ1-1	TRBV28	14	CASSLGGPNTEAFF
TRBJ1-5	TRBV28	15	CASSLRQGNNQPQHF
TRBJ1-5	TRBV7-9	16	CASSLQQGNSNQPQHF
TRBJ1-1	TRBV29-1	13	CSVDQGAGTEAFF
TRBJ2-5	TRBV5-6	16	CASNPLTSGGEETQYF
TRBJ1-5	TRBV28	14	CASSQAGSNQPQHF
TRBJ1-4	TRBV6-5	15	CASRTSGATNEKLFF
TRBJ2-3	TRBV13	15	CASSLEQGKADTQYF
TRBJ2-5	TRBV7-2	15	CASRDRGGGQETQYF
TRBJ1-1	TRBV6-5	13	CASSYTGDTEAFF
TRBJ1-5	TRBV28	14	CASSLSVNHQPQHF
TRBJ2-1	TRBV7-2	15	CASSLREGGYNEQFF
TRBJ2-5	TRBV11-2	13	CASSWTSKETQYF
TRBJ2-3	TRBV28	14	CASRGSGGYNTQYF
TRBJ1-6	TRBV18	16	CASSALQGTYNSPLHF
TRBJ1-2	TRBV29-1	14	CSVELRGPNYGYTF
TRBJ1-3	TRBV5-6	16	CASSFLQGSSGNTIYF
TRBJ1-6	TRBV28	16	CASSLEAGSYNSPLHF
TRBJ2-5	TRBV7-2	15	CASSSMRGGQETQYF
TRBJ1-4	TRBV2	14	CASSEQGSEEKLFF
TRBJ1-5	TRBV14	18	CASSQVIEGERSNQPQHF
TRBJ1-1	TRBV7-9	13	CASSLGGTAEAFF
TRBJ1-3	TRBV5-4	14	CASSSNRGGNTIYF
TRBJ1-1	TRBV28	16	CASSLGTTGGGTEAFF
TRBJ1-2	TRBV5-4	14	CASSLVGQGAGYTF
TRBJ2-1	TRBV5-1	15	CASSLGGGLFDEQFF
TRBJ1-6	TRBV7-2	16	CASRRGQGIANSPLHF
TRBJ1-5	TRBV19	12	CASEGQGWPQHF
TRBJ1-5	TRBV27	15	CASSYLYRGDQPQHF
TRBJ2-1	TRBV6-5	16	CASSSFSGGNGNEQFF
TRBJ1-2	TRBV10-2	15	CASSETQGQLYGYTF